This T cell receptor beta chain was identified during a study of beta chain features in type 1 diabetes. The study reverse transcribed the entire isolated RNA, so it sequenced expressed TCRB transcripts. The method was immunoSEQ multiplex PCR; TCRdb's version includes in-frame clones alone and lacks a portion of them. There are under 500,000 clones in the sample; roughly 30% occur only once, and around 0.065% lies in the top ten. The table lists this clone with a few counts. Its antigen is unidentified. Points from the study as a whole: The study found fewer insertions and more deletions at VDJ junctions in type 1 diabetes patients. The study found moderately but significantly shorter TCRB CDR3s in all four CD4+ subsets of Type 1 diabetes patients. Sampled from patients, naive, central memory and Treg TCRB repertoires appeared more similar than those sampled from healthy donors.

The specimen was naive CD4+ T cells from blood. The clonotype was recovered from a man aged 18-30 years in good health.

The CDR3 reads CSVSSRGGYEQYF. The CDR3 DNA is TGCAGCGTCTCCTCGCGGGGGGGCTACGAGCAGTACTTC. The genes are TRBV29-1 and TRBJ2-7; 9 bases fit TRBD2. V lost 6 bases to trimming and J lost 3 bases; unmatched junction nucleotides: 6. Germline V gene lookup returns CDR1 SQVTM and CDR2 ANQGSEA. CDR3 length: 13 residues.